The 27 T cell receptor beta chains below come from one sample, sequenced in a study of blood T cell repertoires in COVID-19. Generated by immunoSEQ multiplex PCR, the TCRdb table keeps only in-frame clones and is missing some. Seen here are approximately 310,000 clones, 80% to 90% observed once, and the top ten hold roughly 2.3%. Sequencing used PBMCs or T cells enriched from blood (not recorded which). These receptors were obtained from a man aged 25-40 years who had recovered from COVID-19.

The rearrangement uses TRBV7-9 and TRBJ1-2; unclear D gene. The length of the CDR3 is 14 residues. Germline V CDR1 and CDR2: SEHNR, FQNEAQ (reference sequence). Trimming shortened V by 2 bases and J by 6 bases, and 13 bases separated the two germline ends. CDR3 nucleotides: TGTGCCAGCAGCTTAAGTGAATTTGGCCATGGCTACACCTTC. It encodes CASSLSEFGHGYTF.

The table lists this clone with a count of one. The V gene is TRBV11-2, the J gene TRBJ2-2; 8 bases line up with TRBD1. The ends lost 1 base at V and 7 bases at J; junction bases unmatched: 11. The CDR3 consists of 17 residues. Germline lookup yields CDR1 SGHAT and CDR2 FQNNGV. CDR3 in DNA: TGTGCCAGCAGCTTAGGCGCGCAGGGGGCGATCGGCGGGGAGCTGTTTTTT. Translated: CASSLGAQGAIGGELFF.

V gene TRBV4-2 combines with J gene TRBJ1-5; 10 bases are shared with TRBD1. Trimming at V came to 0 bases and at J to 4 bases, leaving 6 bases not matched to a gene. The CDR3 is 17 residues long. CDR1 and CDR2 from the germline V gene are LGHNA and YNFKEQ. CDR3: CASSQDEGQGRNQPQHF. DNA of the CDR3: TGTGCCAGCAGCCAAGATGAGGGACAGGGGAGGAATCAGCCCCAGCATTTT.

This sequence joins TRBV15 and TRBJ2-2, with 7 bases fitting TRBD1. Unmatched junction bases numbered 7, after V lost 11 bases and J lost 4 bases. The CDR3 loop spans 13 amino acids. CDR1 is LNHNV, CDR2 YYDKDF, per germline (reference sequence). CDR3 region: CASSTGSTGELFF. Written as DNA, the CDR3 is TGTGCCTCCTCGACAGGGAGCACCGGGGAGCTGTTTTTT. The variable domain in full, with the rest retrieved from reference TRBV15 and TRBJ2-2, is DAMVIQNPRYQVTQFGKPVTLSCSQTLNHNVMYWYQQKSSQAPKLLFHYYDKDFNNEADTPDNFQSRRPNTSFCFLDIRSPGLGDTAMYLCASSTGSTGELFFGEGSRLTVL.

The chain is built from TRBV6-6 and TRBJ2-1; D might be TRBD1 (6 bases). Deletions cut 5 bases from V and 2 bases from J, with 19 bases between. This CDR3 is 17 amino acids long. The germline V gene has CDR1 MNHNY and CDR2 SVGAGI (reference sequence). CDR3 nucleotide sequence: TGTGCCAGCAGTCCCCCTCAGGGCAGGGGAGCCTACAATGAGCAGTTCTTC. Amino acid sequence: CASSPPQGRGAYNEQFF.

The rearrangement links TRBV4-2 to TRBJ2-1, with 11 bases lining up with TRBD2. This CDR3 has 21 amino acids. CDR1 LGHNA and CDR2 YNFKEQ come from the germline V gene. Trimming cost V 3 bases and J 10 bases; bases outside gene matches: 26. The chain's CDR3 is CASSHSTYGTSGYTHLGEQFF. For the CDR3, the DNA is TGTGCCAGCAGCCACTCTACTTACGGGACTAGCGGATATACCCACTTGGGGGAGCAGTTCTTC.

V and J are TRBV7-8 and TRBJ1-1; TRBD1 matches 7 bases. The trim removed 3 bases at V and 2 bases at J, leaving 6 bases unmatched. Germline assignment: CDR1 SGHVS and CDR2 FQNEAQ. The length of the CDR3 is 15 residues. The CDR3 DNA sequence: TGTGCCAGCAGCTTCGCAGGACAGGTAAACACTGAAGCTTTCTTT. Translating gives CASSFAGQVNTEAFF.

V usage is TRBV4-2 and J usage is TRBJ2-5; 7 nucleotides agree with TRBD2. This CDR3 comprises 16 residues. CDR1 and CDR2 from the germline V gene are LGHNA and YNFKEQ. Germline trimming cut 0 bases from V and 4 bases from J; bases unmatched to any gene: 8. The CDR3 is CASSQDLGGGVETQYF. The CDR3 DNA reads TGTGCCAGCAGCCAAGATTTGGGCGGGGGTGTAGAGACCCAGTACTTC.

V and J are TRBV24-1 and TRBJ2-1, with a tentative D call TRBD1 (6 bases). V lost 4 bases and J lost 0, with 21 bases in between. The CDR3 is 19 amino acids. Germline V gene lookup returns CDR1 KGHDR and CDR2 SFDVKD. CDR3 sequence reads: CATSDPGRTVSSSYNEQFF. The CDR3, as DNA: TGTGCCACCAGTGACCCTGGTAGGACAGTATCAAGCTCCTACAATGAGCAGTTCTTC.

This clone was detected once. CDR3 in DNA: TGTGCCAGCAGCTTAGAGGGGCGTAGCAATCAGCCCCAGCATTTT. Residues: CASSLEGRSNQPQHF. J is TRBJ1-5 and V is TRBV7-2; D may be TRBD1 (5 bases). The germline V gene has CDR1 SGHTA and CDR2 FQGNSA. The CDR3 has 15 residues. V was clipped by 1 base and J by 0 bases, with 7 bases between them.

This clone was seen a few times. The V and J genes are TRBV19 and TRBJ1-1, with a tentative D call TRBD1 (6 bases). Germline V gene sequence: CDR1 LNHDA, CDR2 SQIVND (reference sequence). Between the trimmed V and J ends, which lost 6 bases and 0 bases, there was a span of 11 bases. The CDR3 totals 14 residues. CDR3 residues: CASRDRQVNTEAFF. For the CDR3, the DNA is TGTGCCAGTAGGGACAGACAGGTGAACACTGAAGCTTTCTTT.

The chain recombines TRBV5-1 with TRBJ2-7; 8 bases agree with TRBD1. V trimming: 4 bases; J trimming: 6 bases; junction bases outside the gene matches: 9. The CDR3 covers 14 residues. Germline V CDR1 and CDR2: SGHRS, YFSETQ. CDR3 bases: TGCGCCAGCAGCCCGACAGGGGCTTATGGCGAGCAGTACTTC. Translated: CASSPTGAYGEQYF.

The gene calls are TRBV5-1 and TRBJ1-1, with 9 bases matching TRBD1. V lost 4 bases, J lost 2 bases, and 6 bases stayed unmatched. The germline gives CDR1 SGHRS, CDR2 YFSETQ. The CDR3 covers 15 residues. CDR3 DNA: TGCGCCAGCAGCCCTCAGACAGGGGGAAACACTGAAGCTTTCTTT. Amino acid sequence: CASSPQTGGNTEAFF.

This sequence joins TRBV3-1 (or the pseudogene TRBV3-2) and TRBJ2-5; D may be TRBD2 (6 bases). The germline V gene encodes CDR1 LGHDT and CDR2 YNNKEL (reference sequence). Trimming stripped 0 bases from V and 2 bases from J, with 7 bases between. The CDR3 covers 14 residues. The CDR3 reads CASSQEGGQETQYF. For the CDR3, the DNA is TGTGCCAGCAGCCAAGAAGGAGGGCAAGAGACCCAGTACTTC.

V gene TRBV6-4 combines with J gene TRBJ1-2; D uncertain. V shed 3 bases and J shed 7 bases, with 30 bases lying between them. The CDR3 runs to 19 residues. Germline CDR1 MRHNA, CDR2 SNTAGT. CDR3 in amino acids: CASSESTLPRSRWIGGYTF. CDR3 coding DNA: TGTGCCAGCAGTGAAAGTACCCTCCCCAGGTCCCGTTGGATTGGTGGCTACACCTTC.

CDR3 amino acids: CASSFWAGGPDTQYF. The CDR3 DNA follows: TGTGCCAGCAGCTTTTGGGCGGGGGGGCCAGATACGCAGTATTTT. The chain is built from TRBV5-6 and TRBJ2-3, with 9 bases that match TRBD2. The trim removed 2 bases at V and 4 bases at J, leaving 5 bases unmatched. The V gene's germline CDR1 is SGHDT and CDR2 YYEEEE. This CDR3 spans 15 amino acids.

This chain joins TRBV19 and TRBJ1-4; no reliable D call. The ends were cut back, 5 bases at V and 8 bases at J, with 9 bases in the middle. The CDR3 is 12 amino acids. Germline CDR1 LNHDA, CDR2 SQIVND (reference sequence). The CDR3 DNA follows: TGTGCCAGTAGTGGGAGGGCAGAAAAACTGTTTTTT. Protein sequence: CASSGRAEKLFF.

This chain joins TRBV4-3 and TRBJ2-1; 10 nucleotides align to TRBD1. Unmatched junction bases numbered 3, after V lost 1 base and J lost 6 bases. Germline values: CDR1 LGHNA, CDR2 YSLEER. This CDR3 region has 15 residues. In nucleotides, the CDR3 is TGCGCCAGCAGCCAAGCCGGGACAGGGGTCAATGAGCAGTTCTTC. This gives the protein CASSQAGTGVNEQFF.

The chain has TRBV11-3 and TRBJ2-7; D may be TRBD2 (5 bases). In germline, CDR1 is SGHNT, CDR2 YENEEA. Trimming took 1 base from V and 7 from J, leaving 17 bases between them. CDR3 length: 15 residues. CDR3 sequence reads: CASSLGFRGRREQYF. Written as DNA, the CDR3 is TGTGCCAGCAGCTTAGGGTTTCGTGGCCGGAGGGAGCAGTACTTC.

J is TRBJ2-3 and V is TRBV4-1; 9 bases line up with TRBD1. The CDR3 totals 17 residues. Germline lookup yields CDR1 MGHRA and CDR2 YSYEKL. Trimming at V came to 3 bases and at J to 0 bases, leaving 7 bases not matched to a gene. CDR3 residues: CASSHPTGGRSTDTQYF. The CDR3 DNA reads TGCGCCAGCAGCCACCCGACAGGGGGACGTAGCACAGATACGCAGTATTTT.

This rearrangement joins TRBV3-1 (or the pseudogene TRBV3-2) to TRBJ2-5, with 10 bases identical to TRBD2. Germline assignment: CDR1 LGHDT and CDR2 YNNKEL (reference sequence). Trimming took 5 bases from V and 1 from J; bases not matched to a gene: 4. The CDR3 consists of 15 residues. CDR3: CASSASGGTQETQYF. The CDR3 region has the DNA TGTGCCAGCAGCGCTAGCGGGGGTACCCAAGAGACCCAGTACTTC.

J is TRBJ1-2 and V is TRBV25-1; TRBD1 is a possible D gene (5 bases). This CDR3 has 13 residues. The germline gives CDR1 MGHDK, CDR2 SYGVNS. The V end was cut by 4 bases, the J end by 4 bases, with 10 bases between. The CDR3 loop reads CASSAGGVYGYTF. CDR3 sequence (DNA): TGTGCCAGCAGTGCTGGAGGGGTCTATGGCTACACCTTC.

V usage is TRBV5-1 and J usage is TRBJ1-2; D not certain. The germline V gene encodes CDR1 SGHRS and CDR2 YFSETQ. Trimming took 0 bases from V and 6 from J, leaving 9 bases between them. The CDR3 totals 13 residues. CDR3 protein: CASSLVAQDGYTF. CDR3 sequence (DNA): TGCGCCAGCAGCTTGGTCGCTCAGGATGGCTACACCTTC.

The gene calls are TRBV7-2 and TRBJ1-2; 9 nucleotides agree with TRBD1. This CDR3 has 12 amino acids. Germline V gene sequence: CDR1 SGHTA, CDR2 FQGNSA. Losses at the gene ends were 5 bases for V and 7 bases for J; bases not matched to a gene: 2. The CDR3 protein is CASSRDRVGYTF. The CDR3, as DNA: TGTGCCAGCAGCCGGGACAGGGTTGGCTACACCTTC.

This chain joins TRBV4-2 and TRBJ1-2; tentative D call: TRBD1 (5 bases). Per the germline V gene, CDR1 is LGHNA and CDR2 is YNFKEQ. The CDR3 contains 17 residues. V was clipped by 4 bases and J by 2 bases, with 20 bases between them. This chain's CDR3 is CASSPGGEGLFNYGYTF. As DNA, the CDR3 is TGTGCCAGCAGCCCAGGCGGCGAGGGACTTTTCAACTATGGCTACACCTTC.

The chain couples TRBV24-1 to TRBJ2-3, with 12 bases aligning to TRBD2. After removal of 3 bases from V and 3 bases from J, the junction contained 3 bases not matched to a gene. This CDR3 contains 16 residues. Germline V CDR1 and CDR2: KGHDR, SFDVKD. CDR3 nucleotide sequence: TGTGCCACCAGTGATCCTAGCGGGGGGGTGACAGATACGCAGTATTTT. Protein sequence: CATSDPSGGVTDTQYF.

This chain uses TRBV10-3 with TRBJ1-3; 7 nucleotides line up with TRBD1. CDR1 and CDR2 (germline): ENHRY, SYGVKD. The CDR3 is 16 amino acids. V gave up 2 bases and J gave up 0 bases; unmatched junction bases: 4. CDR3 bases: TGTGCCATCAGTGAGAAGGGGACAGTCTCTGGAAACACCATATATTTT. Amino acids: CAISEKGTVSGNTIYF.